This TCR beta chain came from a study of post-analysis software for immune sequencing data. Study as a whole: Included courses were relapsing-remitting and secondary progressive multiple sclerosis; progressive-relapsing multiple sclerosis was also included.

CDR3 size: 14 residues. CDR1 is MNHEY and CDR2 is SVGAGI in the germline V gene. With 2 bases removed from V and 3 bases from J, the gap between germline ends came to 10 bases. This clonotype came up once. Its antigen is unknown. Findings of the study overall: Roughly 5 TRBV segments occurring more often in patients than controls included TRBV5-6, TRBV5-1 and TRBV20-1. Normalized Chao1 diversity was significantly reduced in patients versus controls. Batch-mates among the samples co-clustered strongly by F measure.

Tagging with unique molecular identifiers was a feature of the TCR beta cDNA libraries. Yield was roughly 500,000 cDNA molecules from about 1 to 10 million T cells. Each CDR3 protein is one row after TCRdb ran MiXCR on the PCR reads. The sample yields approximately 660,000 distinct CDR3 sequences, about 60% seen once. The chain combines TRBV6-5 with TRBJ1-1; D unresolved. Sequencing was done on a sample of blood. The sequence derives from a girl aged 2 to 9 with multiple sclerosis. CDR3 DNA sequence: TGTGCCAGCAGTTACGGTCCCGGGGACACTGAAGCTTTCTTT. Amino acids: CASSYGPGDTEAFF.